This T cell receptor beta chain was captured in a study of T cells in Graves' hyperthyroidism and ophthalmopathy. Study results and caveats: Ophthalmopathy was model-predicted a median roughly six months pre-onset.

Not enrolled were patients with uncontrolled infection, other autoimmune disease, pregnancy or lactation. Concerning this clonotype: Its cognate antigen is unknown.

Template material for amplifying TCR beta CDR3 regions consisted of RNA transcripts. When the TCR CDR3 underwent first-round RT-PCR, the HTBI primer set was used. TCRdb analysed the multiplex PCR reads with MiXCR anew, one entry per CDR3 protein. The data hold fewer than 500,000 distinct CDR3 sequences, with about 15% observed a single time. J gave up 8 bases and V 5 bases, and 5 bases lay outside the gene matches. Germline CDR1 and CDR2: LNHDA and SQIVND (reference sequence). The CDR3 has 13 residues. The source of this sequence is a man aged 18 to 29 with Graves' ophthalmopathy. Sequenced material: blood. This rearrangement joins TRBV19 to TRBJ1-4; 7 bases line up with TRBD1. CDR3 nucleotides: TGTGCCAGTAGTCCGACAGGGCGGGAAAAACTGTTTTTT. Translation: CASSPTGREKLFF.